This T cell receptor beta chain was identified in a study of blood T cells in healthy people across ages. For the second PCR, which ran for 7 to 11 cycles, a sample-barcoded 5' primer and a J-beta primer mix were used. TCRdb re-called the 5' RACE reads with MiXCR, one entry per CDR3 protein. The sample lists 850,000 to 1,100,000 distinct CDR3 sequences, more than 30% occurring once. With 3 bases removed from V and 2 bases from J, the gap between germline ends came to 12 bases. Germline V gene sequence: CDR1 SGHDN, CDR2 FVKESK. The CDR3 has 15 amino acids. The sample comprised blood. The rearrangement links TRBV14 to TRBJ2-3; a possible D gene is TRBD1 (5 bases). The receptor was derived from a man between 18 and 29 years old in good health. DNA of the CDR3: TGTGCCAGCAGCCACTGGGGCCGACCCACAGATACGCAGTATTTT. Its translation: CASSHWGRPTDTQYF.